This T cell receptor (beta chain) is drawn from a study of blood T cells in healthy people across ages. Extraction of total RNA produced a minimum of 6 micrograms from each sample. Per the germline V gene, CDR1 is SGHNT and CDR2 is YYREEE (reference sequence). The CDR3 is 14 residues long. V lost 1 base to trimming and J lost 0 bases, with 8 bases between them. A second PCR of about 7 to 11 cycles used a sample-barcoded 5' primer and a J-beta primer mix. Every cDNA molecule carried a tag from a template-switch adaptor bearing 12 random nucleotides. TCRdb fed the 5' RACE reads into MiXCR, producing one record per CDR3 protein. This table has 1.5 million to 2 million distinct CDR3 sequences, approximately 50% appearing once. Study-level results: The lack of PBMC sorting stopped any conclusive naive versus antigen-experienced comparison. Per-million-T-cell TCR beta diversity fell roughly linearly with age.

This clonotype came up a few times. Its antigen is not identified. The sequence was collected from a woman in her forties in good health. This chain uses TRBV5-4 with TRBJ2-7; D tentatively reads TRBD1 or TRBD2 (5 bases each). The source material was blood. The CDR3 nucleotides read TGTGCCAGCAGCTTGTATGGGGGCTCCTACGAGCAGTACTTC. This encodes CASSLYGGSYEQYF.